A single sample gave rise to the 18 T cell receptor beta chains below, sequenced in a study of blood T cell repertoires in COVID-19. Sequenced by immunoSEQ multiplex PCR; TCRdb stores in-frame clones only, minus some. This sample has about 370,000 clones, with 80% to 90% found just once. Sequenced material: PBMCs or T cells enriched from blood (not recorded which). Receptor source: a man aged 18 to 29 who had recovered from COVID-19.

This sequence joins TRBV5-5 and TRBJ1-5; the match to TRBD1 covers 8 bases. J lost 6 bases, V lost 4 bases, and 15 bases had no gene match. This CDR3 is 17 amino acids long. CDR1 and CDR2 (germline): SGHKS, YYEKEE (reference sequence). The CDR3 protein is CASSTLPQDRVGQPQHF. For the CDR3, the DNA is TGTGCCAGCAGCACTTTACCCCAGGACAGGGTGGGTCAGCCCCAGCATTTT.

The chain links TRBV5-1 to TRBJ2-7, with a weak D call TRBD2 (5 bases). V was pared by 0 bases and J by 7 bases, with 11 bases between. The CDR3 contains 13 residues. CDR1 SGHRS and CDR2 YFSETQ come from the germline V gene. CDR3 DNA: TGCGCCAGCAGCTTGGGAGAAGGAGGAGAGCAGTACTTC. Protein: CASSLGEGGEQYF. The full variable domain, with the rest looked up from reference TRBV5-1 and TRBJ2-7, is KAGVTQTPRYLIKTRGQQVTLSCSPISGHRSVSWYQQTPGQGLQFLFEYFSETQRNKGNFPGRFSGRQFSNSRSEMNVSTLELGDSALYLCASSLGEGGEQYFGPGTRLTVT.

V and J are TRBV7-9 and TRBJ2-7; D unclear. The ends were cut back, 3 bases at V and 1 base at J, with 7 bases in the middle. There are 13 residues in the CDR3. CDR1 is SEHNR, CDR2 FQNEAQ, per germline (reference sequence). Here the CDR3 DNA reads TGTGCCAGCAGCTTTCCCGAGTCCTACGAGCAGTACTTC. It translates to CASSFPESYEQYF.

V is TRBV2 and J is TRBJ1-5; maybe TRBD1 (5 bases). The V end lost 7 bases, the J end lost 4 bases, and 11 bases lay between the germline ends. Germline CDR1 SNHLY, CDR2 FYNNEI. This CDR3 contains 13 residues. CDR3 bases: TGTGCCAGCAACCCAGGGAATAATCAGCCCCAGCATTTT. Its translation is CASNPGNNQPQHF.

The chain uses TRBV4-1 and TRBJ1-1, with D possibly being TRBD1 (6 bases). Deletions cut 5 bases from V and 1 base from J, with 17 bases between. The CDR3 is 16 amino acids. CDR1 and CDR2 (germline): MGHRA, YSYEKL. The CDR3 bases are TGCGCCAGCAGCGCACTAATCAGGGGCCCGAACACTGAAGCTTTCTTT. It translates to CASSALIRGPNTEAFF.

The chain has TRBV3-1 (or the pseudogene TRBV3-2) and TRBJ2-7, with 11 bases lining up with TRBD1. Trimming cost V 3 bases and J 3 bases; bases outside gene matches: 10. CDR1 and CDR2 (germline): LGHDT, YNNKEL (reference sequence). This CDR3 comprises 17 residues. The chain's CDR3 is CASSQADRGRFCYEQYF. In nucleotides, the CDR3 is TGTGCCAGCAGCCAGGCGGACAGGGGGCGTTTTTGCTACGAGCAGTACTTC.

The CDR3 DNA reads TGCGCCAGCAGCCCCGACCCGGCCAGGGTGAACACTGAAGCTTTCTTT. Encoded protein: CASSPDPARVNTEAFF. The chain couples TRBV4-1 to TRBJ1-1; TRBD1 is a possible D gene (5 bases). CDR3 length equals 16 residues. Between the trimmed V and J ends, which lost 4 bases and 0 bases, there was a span of 15 bases. Germline CDR1 and CDR2: MGHRA and YSYEKL.

The CDR3 loop is CASSYSANLNTEAFF. As DNA, the CDR3 is TGTGCCAGCAGTTACTCAGCCAACCTGAACACTGAAGCTTTCTTT. The V gene is TRBV6-5, the J gene TRBJ1-1; D uncertain. In germline, CDR1 is MNHEY, CDR2 SVGAGI. This CDR3 comprises 15 residues. V was cut by 0 bases and J by 0 bases, with 8 bases left in between.

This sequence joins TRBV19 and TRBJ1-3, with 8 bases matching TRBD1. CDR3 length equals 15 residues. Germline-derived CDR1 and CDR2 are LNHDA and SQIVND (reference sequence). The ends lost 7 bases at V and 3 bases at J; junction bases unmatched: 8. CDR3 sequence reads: CASTEDRGIGNTIYF. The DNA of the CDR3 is TGTGCCAGTACAGAAGACAGGGGAATTGGAAACACCATATATTTT.

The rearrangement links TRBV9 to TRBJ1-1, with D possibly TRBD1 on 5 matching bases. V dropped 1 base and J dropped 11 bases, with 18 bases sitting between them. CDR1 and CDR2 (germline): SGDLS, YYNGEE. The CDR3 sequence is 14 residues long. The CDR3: CASSVLDRASSAFF. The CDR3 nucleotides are TGTGCCAGCAGCGTACTAGACAGAGCGTCGTCCGCTTTCTTT.

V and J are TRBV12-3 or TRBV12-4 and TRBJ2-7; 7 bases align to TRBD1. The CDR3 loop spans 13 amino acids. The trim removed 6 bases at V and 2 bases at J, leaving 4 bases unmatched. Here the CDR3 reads CASRIQGAYEQYF. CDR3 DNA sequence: TGTGCCAGCAGGATCCAGGGGGCCTACGAGCAGTACTTC.

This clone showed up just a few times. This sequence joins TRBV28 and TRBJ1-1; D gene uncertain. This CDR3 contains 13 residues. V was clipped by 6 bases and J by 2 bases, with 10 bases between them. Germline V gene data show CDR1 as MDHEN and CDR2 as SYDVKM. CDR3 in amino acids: CASRRKINTEAFF. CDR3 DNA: TGTGCCAGCAGGCGAAAGATAAACACTGAAGCTTTCTTT.

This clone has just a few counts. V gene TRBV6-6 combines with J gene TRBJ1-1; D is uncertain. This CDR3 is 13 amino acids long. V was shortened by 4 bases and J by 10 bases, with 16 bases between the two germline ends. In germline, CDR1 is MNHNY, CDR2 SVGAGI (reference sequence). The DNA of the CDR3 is TGTGCCAGCAGTTCCGATTCGTCAAGAGGAGCTTTCTTT. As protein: CASSSDSSRGAFF.

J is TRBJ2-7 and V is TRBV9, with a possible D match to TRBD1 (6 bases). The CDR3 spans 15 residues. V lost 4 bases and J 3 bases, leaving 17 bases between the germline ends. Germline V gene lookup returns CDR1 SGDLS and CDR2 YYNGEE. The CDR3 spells CASSSHRDGSYEQYF. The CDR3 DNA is TGTGCCAGCAGCTCGCACAGGGACGGCAGCTACGAGCAGTACTTC.

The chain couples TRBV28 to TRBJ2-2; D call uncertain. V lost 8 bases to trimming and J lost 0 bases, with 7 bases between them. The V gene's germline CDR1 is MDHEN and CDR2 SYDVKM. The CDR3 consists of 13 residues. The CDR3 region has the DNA TGTGCCAGCTTTTTCTCGAACACCGGGGAGCTGTTTTTT. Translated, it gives CASFFSNTGELFF.

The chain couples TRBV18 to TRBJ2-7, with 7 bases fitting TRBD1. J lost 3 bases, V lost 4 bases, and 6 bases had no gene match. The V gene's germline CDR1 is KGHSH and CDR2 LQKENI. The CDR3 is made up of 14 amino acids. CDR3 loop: CASSQRQGVYEQYF. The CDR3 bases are TGTGCCAGCTCACAAAGACAGGGTGTCTACGAGCAGTACTTC.

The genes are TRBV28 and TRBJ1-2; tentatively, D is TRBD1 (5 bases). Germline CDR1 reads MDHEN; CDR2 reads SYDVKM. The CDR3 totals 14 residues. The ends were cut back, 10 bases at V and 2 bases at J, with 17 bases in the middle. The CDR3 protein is CATITSDRNYGYTF. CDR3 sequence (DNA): TGTGCCACCATAACCAGTGACAGAAACTATGGCTACACCTTC.

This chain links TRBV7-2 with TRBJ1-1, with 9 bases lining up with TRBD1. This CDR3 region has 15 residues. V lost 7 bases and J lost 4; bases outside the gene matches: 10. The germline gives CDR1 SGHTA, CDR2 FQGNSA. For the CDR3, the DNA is TGTGCCAGCACCCCCGGCCGGGACAGGGTCACTGAAGCTTTCTTT. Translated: CASTPGRDRVTEAFF.